This is a list of T cell receptor beta chains from one sample in a study of blood T cell repertoires in COVID-19. Sequencing was performed with immunoSEQ multiplex PCR; in TCRdb, only in-frame clones are kept and a portion is missing. The sample yields roughly 120,000 clones, 90% seen once. What was sequenced was peripheral blood. These receptors all stem from a human donor in a cohort sampled during active COVID-19. CDR3s include the opening cysteine and the closing phenylalanine or tryptophan. Fields, in order: V gene, J gene, clone size, D gene, CDR3 protein, CDR3 DNA. D genes are given only for firm matches. The listing skips clone size in some rows; elsewhere it reads once, few, many or a size class.

>TRBV20-1|TRBJ2-1|-|-
CSASGSLSWNEQFF
TGCAGTGCTAGTGGGAGCCTCTCTTGGAATGAGCAGTTCTTC
>TRBV3-1/TRBV3-2|TRBJ1-1|-|-
CASSHDPGIPEAFF
TGTGCCAGCAGCCATGACCCGGGAATCCCTGAAGCTTTCTTT
>TRBV12-3/TRBV12-4|TRBJ2-5|-|-
CASSFSPRETQYF
TGTGCCAGCAGTTTTTCTCCCAGAGAGACCCAGTACTTC
>TRBV3-1/TRBV3-2|TRBJ2-1|-|TRBD2
CASRGSGRKNYNEQFF
TGTGCCAGCAGAGGTAGCGGGAGGAAGAACTACAATGAGCAGTTCTTC
>TRBV6-5|TRBJ1-2|-|-
CASSYSPLTGGYTF
TGTGCCAGCAGTTACTCCCCTCTAACAGGTGGCTACACCTTC
>TRBV7-9|TRBJ2-1|-|-
CASSLANLANEQFF
TGTGCCAGCAGCTTAGCGAACCTAGCGAATGAGCAGTTCTTC
>TRBV25-1|TRBJ2-2|-|-
CASKGLAGELFF
TGTGCCAGCAAGGGGCTCGCCGGGGAGCTGTTTTTT
>TRBV3-1/TRBV3-2|TRBJ1-3|-|-
CASSQEAGEAAFSGNTIYF
TGTGCCAGCAGCCAAGAGGCAGGTGAAGCCGCTTTCTCTGGAAACACCATATATTTT
>TRBV4-3|TRBJ2-1|once|TRBD2
CASSQDAGLAVYNEQFF
TGCGCCAGCAGCCAAGACGCGGGACTAGCGGTCTACAATGAGCAGTTCTTC
>TRBV11-2|TRBJ2-2|-|TRBD1
CASSLGTTGASTGELFF
TGTGCCAGCAGCTTAGGAACGACAGGGGCATCGACCGGGGAGCTGTTTTTT
>TRBV24-1|TRBJ2-2|-|-
CATSDFERRGTGELFF
TGTGCCACCAGTGATTTCGAGCGGAGGGGCACCGGGGAGCTGTTTTTT
>TRBV4-2|TRBJ2-7|-|TRBD1
CASSRGTGGEEQYF
TGTGCCAGCAGCCGAGGGACAGGGGGCGAAGAGCAGTACTTC
>TRBV11-2|TRBJ2-5|-|-
CASSLHGTSQETQYF
TGTGCCAGCAGCTTACACGGGACATCCCAAGAGACCCAGTACTTC
>TRBV9|TRBJ1-1|once|-
CASSVGTASNTEAFF
TGTGCCAGCAGCGTAGGAACAGCTTCGAACACTGAAGCTTTCTTT
>TRBV21-1|TRBJ2-2|-|-
CASSNKGEDTGELFF
TGTGCCAGCAGCAATAAAGGGGAGGACACCGGGGAGCTGTTTTTT
>TRBV5-1|TRBJ2-7|-|-
CASSLAISSYEQYF
TGCGCCAGCAGCTTGGCCATCAGCTCCTACGAGCAGTACTTC
>TRBV5-8|TRBJ1-1|-|-
CASSATGTLNTEAFF
TGTGCCAGCAGCGCGACTGGGACACTTAACACTGAAGCTTTCTTT
>TRBV6-2/TRBV6-3|TRBJ1-5|-|TRBD1
CASSYPLGQGDSNQPQHF
TGTGCCAGCAGTTACCCCCTGGGGCAGGGGGATAGCAATCAGCCCCAGCATTTT
>TRBV2|TRBJ1-5|-|-
CASSERQGGQPQHF
TGTGCCAGCAGTGAAAGGCAGGGAGGTCAGCCCCAGCATTTT
>TRBV7-3|TRBJ2-1|-|TRBD2
CASSTSGRMGNEQFF
TGTGCCAGCTCGACTAGCGGGAGGATGGGTAATGAGCAGTTCTTC
>TRBV10-2|TRBJ1-2|-|TRBD1
CASSESGRGPGNYGYTF
TGCGCCAGCAGTGAGTCGGGCAGGGGGCCGGGTAACTATGGCTACACCTTC
>TRBV4-2|TRBJ2-3|-|TRBD2
CASSQVPLAGDFRTDTQYF
TGTGCCAGCAGCCAAGTCCCTTTAGCGGGGGACTTTCGCACAGATACGCAGTATTTT
>TRBV2|TRBJ2-2|few|TRBD2
CASGRLAENTGELFF
TGTGCCAGCGGTCGACTAGCTGAGAACACCGGGGAGCTGTTTTTT
>TRBV9|TRBJ1-3|-|-
CASSVEGVGDTIYF
TGTGCCAGCAGCGTAGAGGGGGTCGGGGACACCATATATTTT
>TRBV11-3|TRBJ2-3|-|TRBD1
CASGDRADTQYF
TGTGCCAGCGGGGACAGGGCCGATACGCAGTATTTT
>TRBV3-1/TRBV3-2|TRBJ1-1|-|-
CASSQGWARDEAFF
TGTGCCAGCAGCCAAGGGTGGGCGCGGGACGAAGCTTTCTTT
>TRBV3-1/TRBV3-2|TRBJ1-5|-|-
CASSPGGSRNQPQHF
TGTGCCAGCAGCCCGGGGGGAAGTCGCAATCAGCCCCAGCATTTT
>TRBV6-1|TRBJ1-2|-|TRBD1
CASSVWTGTGVVLGYGYTF
TGTGCCAGCAGTGTATGGACCGGGACAGGGGTAGTTTTGGGGTATGGCTACACCTTC
>TRBV7-6|TRBJ2-7|-|-
CASSPLPGEQYF
TGTGCCAGCAGCCCACTTCCAGGCGAGCAGTACTTC
>TRBV3-1/TRBV3-2|TRBJ1-1|few|-
CASSQEAGGGTEAFF
TGTGCCAGCAGCCAAGAGGCGGGGGGTGGCACTGAAGCTTTCTTT
>TRBV19|TRBJ1-5|-|-
CASTGRRGQPQHF
TGTGCCAGTACTGGGCGCAGGGGCCAGCCCCAGCATTTT
>TRBV5-6|TRBJ2-7|-|-
CASSLAGWVGEQYF
TGTGCCAGCAGCTTGGCCGGGTGGGTAGGCGAGCAGTACTTC
>TRBV6-5|TRBJ2-1|once|-
CASSPPGEWNEQFF
TGTGCCAGCAGTCCCCCCGGGGAGTGGAATGAGCAGTTCTTC
>TRBV24-1|TRBJ1-2|-|TRBD1
CATSDPKPGTGTSYGYTF
TGTGCCACCAGTGATCCGAAGCCCGGGACAGGGACCTCCTATGGCTACACCTTC
>TRBV28|TRBJ2-7|once|TRBD2
CASSLLTSGYEQYF
TGTGCCAGCAGTTTACTGACTAGCGGCTACGAGCAGTACTTC
>TRBV11-3|TRBJ1-1|once|-
CASSSSEDTEAFF
TGTGCCAGCAGCTCGTCCGAGGACACTGAAGCTTTCTTT
>TRBV2|TRBJ2-3|-|TRBD2
CASTLRSGAYSSTDTQYF
TGTGCCAGTACCTTGCGCAGCGGGGCCTACTCCAGCACAGATACGCAGTATTTT
>TRBV6-1|TRBJ1-5|-|-
CASSEATGSLTQPQHF
TGTGCCAGCAGTGAAGCCACAGGGAGCCTCACACAGCCCCAGCATTTT
>TRBV4-1|TRBJ2-2|-|-
CASSQEVGRQNTGELFF
TGCGCCAGCAGCCAAGAAGTCGGAAGACAGAACACCGGGGAGCTGTTTTTT
>TRBV9|TRBJ2-2|-|-
CASSVVGGALTGELFF
TGTGCCAGCAGCGTAGTTGGGGGGGCCCTGACCGGGGAGCTGTTTTTT
>TRBV9|TRBJ2-1|-|TRBD2
CASSDRGGRRGEQFF
TGTGCCAGCAGCGATAGGGGCGGGAGGCGTGGCGAGCAGTTCTTC
>TRBV4-1|TRBJ1-3|-|-
CASSQNPGSGNTIYF
TGCGCCAGCAGCCAAAACCCAGGGTCAGGAAACACCATATATTTT
>TRBV5-1|TRBJ1-4|-|-
CASSLGFVFQGNEKLFF
TGCGCCAGCAGCTTGGGATTCGTTTTCCAGGGAAATGAAAAACTGTTTTTT
>TRBV7-9|TRBJ1-1|-|TRBD1
CASSHTGGRGEAFF
TGTGCCAGCAGCCACACAGGGGGCCGGGGTGAAGCTTTCTTT
>TRBV25-1|TRBJ2-3|few|-
CASSVTISTDTQYF
TGTGCCAGCAGTGTAACAATCAGCACAGATACGCAGTATTTT
>TRBV28|TRBJ1-5|-|-
CASSLGGSGQPQHF
TGTGCCAGCAGTTTAGGTGGCAGCGGGCAGCCCCAGCATTTT
>TRBV4-2|TRBJ2-2|medium-sized|TRBD2
CASSHVERGENTGELFF
TGTGCCAGCAGCCATGTTGAGCGGGGGGAGAACACCGGGGAGCTGTTTTTT
>TRBV27|TRBJ2-7|-|-
CASSLTNSYEQYF
TGTGCCAGCAGTTTAACTAACTCCTACGAGCAGTACTTC
>TRBV5-8|TRBJ1-1|-|-
CASSLGQRNTEAFF
TGTGCCAGCAGCTTGGGACAACGGAACACTGAAGCTTTCTTT
>TRBV6-2/TRBV6-3|TRBJ1-6|-|TRBD1
CASSSPSAGTAAAALHF
TGTGCCAGCAGTTCCCCGTCGGCCGGGACAGCAGCAGCAGCCCTCCACTTT
>TRBV6-1|TRBJ1-1|once|-
CASSERGLTEAFF
TGTGCCAGCAGTGAAAGGGGACTCACTGAAGCTTTCTTT
>TRBV2|TRBJ2-7|-|TRBD1
CASSHYWDSAYEQYF
TGTGCCAGCAGTCACTACTGGGACAGCGCCTACGAGCAGTACTTC
>TRBV19|TRBJ1-3|-|-
CASLTGSFSGNTIYF
TGTGCCAGTCTAACAGGGTCGTTTTCTGGAAACACCATATATTTT